This T cell receptor beta chain was recovered during a study of monozygotic twins with cystic fibrosis. In this sample, this clone turned up once. The antigen remains unidentified. Findings of the study overall: Low clonality (median around 0.009) suggested a mostly naive repertoire. V usage most resembled the co-twin in 13 of 16 pairs.

Clones were read by immunoSEQ multiplex PCR, and TCRdb kept only the in-frame ones, dropping some. The profile shows nearly 25,000 clones, approximately 89% of them singletons. Between the trimmed V and J ends, which lost 5 bases and 4 bases, there was a span of 8 bases. The length of the CDR3 is 11 residues. Germline V gene sequence: CDR1 DFQATT, CDR2 SNEGSKA (reference sequence). The sequence came from a girl aged 2 to 10 with cystic fibrosis. The chain combines TRBV20-1 with TRBJ2-5, with a possible D match to TRBD1 (6 bases). Sequenced: blood. The CDR3 DNA reads as TGCAGTGCTGGGGGCGGAGAGACCCAGTACTTC. Encoded protein: CSAGGGETQYF.